One sample yielded the 14 T cell receptor beta chains listed below, sequenced in a study of T cells in Graves' hyperthyroidism and ophthalmopathy. TCR beta CDR3 regions were amplified from RNA transcripts. During a first-round RT-PCR of the TCR CDR3, the HTBI primer set was used. In TCRdb, the multiplex PCR reads were re-called with MiXCR into one record per CDR3 protein. In the table there are approximately 520,000 distinct CDR3 sequences, around 20% of which are singletons. The sample taken for sequencing was blood. The receptors here all came from a man aged 18 to 29 with Graves' hyperthyroidism.

Ten or more counts support this clonotype. This rearrangement joins TRBV15 to TRBJ1-2; 9 bases agree with TRBD1. V trimming: 0 bases; J trimming: 4 bases; junction bases outside the gene matches: 6. CDR1 is LNHNV, CDR2 YYDKDF, per germline (reference sequence). There are 16 residues in the CDR3. The CDR3 protein is CATSRDPTGGFYGYTF. CDR3 DNA sequence: TGTGCCACCAGCAGAGATCCCACAGGGGGCTTCTATGGCTACACCTTC.

Points on this clonotype: The final CDR3 position lacks the conserved phenylalanine or tryptophan, pointing to a likely read error. The J gene is TRBJ1-1, the V gene TRBV12-3 or TRBV12-4; TRBD1 is a possible D gene (5 bases). The CDR3 totals 13 residues. With 6 bases removed from V and 3 bases from J, the gap between germline ends came to 11 bases. CDR3 in amino acids: CASRRLGDTEAFL. The CDR3 bases are TGTGCCAGCAGGCGCCTAGGGGACACTGAAGCTTTCTTG.

Regarding this clonotype: A read error may be the cause here, since a much bigger clone is one base away. The V and J genes are TRBV20-1 and TRBJ2-7; possibly TRBD2 for D (5 bases). The CDR3 runs to 13 residues. Germline CDR1 and CDR2: DFQATT and SNEGSKA (reference sequence). DNA for the CDR3: TGCAGTGCTAGACCGGGGTATACCTACGAGCAGTGCTTC. The encoded protein is CSARPGYTYEQCF.

This chain connects TRBV6-2 or TRBV6-3 to TRBJ2-6; 8 nucleotides match TRBD1. CDR1 is MNHEY and CDR2 is SVGEGT in the germline V gene. CDR3 length equals 17 residues. V lost 8 bases and J lost 1; bases outside the gene matches: 10. The CDR3 sequence: CASGKTGARSGANVLTF. DNA for the CDR3: TGTGCCAGCGGAAAGACAGGGGCTAGGTCTGGGGCCAACGTCCTGACTTTC.

This clonotype was found a few times. V is TRBV11-2 and J is TRBJ2-2; TRBD2 matches 13 bases. Germline values: CDR1 SGHAT, CDR2 FQNNGV. The CDR3 runs to 19 residues. V was clipped by 3 bases and J by 6 bases; unmatched bases: 13. The CDR3 DNA sequence: TGTGCCAGCAGCTTTCCAGGACTAGCGGGGGACCCTGCGGCCGGGGAGCTGTTTTTT. Residues: CASSFPGLAGDPAAGELFF.

The V gene is TRBV19, the J gene TRBJ1-1, with a weak D call TRBD1 (6 bases). The CDR3 spans 12 residues. Between the trimmed V and J ends, which lost 3 bases and 8 bases, there was a span of 10 bases. Per germline, CDR1 LNHDA and CDR2 SQIVND (reference sequence). CDR3 amino acids: CASSIGQREAFF. The CDR3 DNA sequence: TGTGCCAGTAGTATCGGACAGAGAGAAGCTTTCTTT.

This clonotype was observed many times. The genes are TRBV7-9 and TRBJ2-7, with 12 bases lining up with TRBD1. In germline, CDR1 is SEHNR, CDR2 FQNEAQ (reference sequence). Trimming at V came to 6 bases and at J to 6 bases, leaving 6 bases not matched to a gene. The CDR3 is 14 amino acids. The CDR3 reads CASSSPGQGAEQYF. As DNA, the CDR3 is TGTGCCAGCAGTTCGCCGGGACAGGGGGCCGAGCAGTACTTC.

There are many counts of this clonotype. The CDR3 spells CASSLPTGVGYGYTF. The CDR3 DNA reads TGTGCCAGCAGCTTACCCACAGGGGTGGGGTATGGCTACACCTTC. This chain joins TRBV7-3 and TRBJ1-2, with 7 bases matching TRBD1. Per germline, CDR1 SGHTA and CDR2 FQGTGA. The trim removed 2 bases at V and 5 bases at J, leaving 8 bases unmatched. The CDR3 sequence is 15 residues long.

This clonotype was recorded at least ten times. V and J are TRBV6-5 and TRBJ2-5; D might be TRBD2 (6 bases). CDR1 is MNHEY and CDR2 is SVGAGI in the germline V gene. The germline V and J ends were trimmed by 7 bases and 7 bases, with 19 bases remaining between them. The CDR3 has 14 residues. The CDR3 sequence is CASTTGLGAGTQYF. The CDR3 bases are TGTGCCAGCACTACGGGACTCGGGGCAGGGACCCAGTACTTC.

Only a few counts were recorded for this clonotype. The chain has TRBV7-2 and TRBJ1-1, with D tentatively TRBD1 (5 bases). Trimming pared 7 bases from V and 4 bases from J, leaving 13 bases between. The germline V gene has CDR1 SGHTA and CDR2 FQGNSA. The CDR3 has 13 residues. DNA for the CDR3: TGTGCCAGCACCCCCAATGGGGGCACTGAAGCTTTCTTT. Protein: CASTPNGGTEAFF.

The chain employs TRBV27 and TRBJ2-7; 7 nucleotides align to TRBD2. CDR3 size: 15 residues. Germline loops: CDR1 MNHEY, CDR2 SMNVEV (reference sequence). V was pared by 6 bases and J by 4 bases, with 12 bases of the junction left unmatched. As DNA, the CDR3 is TGTGCCAGCAGACTGACTGCCAGCGGGGTATACGAGCAGTACTTC. It yields the protein CASRLTASGVYEQYF.

This clonotype was detected only a few times. A read error is possible here, since a much larger clone lies one base away. The rearrangement links TRBV6-1 to TRBJ2-5, with TRBD1 identical over 7 bases. The CDR3 runs to 12 residues. V trimming: 8 bases; J trimming: 1 base; junction bases outside the gene matches: 1. Germline CDR1 MNHNS, CDR2 SASEGT. CDR3 in DNA: TGTGCCAGCGGGACAGCCCAAGAGACCCAGTACTTC. Residues: CASGTAQETQYF.

The V gene is TRBV5-1, the J gene TRBJ1-1, with 7 bases matching TRBD1. V gave up 4 bases and J gave up 3 bases; unmatched junction bases: 6. Germline CDR1 SGHRS, CDR2 YFSETQ. This CDR3 region has 14 residues. CDR3 in amino acids: CASSPGQADTEAFF. CDR3 DNA: TGCGCCAGCAGCCCTGGACAGGCCGACACTGAAGCTTTCTTT. The variable domain in full, completed from reference TRBV5-1 and TRBJ1-1, reads KAGVTQTPRYLIKTRGQQVTLSCSPISGHRSVSWYQQTPGQGLQFLFEYFSETQRNKGNFPGRFSGRQFSNSRSEMNVSTLELGDSALYLCASSPGQADTEAFFGQGTRLTVV.

This clonotype appeared many times. This chain uses TRBV12-3 or TRBV12-4 with TRBJ1-1; D is uncertain. The CDR3 covers 13 residues. V was pared by 7 bases and J by 0 bases, with 9 bases between. The CDR3 protein is CASTPRLNTEAFF. CDR3 bases: TGTGCCAGCACTCCAAGACTGAACACTGAAGCTTTCTTT.